The 9 T cell receptor beta chains given below trace back to one sample, sequenced in a study of control samples from healthy donors and cancer patients. Assay used: immunoSEQ multiplex PCR; TCRdb lists only in-frame clones, some missing. The sample has roughly 98,000 clones, more than 85% seen once. Sequencing input: blood. Receptors were obtained from a man aged 18 to 29 in good health.

The V and J genes are TRBV27 and TRBJ1-3; TRBD1 agrees at 9 bases. This CDR3 is built from 17 residues. Germline V lookup: CDR1 MNHEY, CDR2 SMNVEV (reference sequence). Trimming removed 6 bases from V and 3 bases from J; junction bases left unmatched: 12. This CDR3 reads CASSPRRTGDNGNTIYF. Here the CDR3 DNA reads TGTGCCAGCAGCCCCCGGAGGACAGGGGATAATGGAAACACCATATATTTT.

This chain uses TRBV27 with TRBJ1-2; D remains ambiguous. The CDR3 has 17 residues. Trimming cost V 3 bases and J 4 bases, with 21 bases left between them. Germline V lookup: CDR1 MNHEY, CDR2 SMNVEV (reference sequence). The CDR3 protein is CASSFGSRITSSYGYTF. Here the CDR3 DNA reads TGTGCCAGCAGTTTTGGGTCAAGGATTACTTCGAGCTATGGCTACACCTTC.

V is TRBV2 and J is TRBJ1-1, with D perhaps matching TRBD1 (5 bases). The V end lost 6 bases, the J end lost 3 bases, and 17 bases lay between the germline ends. This CDR3 has 15 residues. Germline V gene sequence: CDR1 SNHLY, CDR2 FYNNEI. The CDR3 spells CASRPREGSDTEAFF. The CDR3 DNA reads TGTGCCAGCAGGCCTCGAGAGGGGAGCGACACTGAAGCTTTCTTT. The full variable domain, in which reference TRBV2 and TRBJ1-1 provide the parts outside the CDR3, is EPEVTQTPSHQVTQMGQEVILRCVPISNHLYFYWYRQILGQKVEFLVSFYNNEISEKSEIFDDQFSVERPDGSNFTLKIRSTKLEDSAMYFCASRPREGSDTEAFFGQGTRLTVV.

V usage is TRBV19 and J usage is TRBJ1-5; D gene uncertain. CDR3 size: 17 residues. V gave up 5 bases and J gave up 3 bases, with 20 bases separating them. Looked up from germline, CDR1 is LNHDA and CDR2 is SQIVND (reference sequence). The CDR3 region is CASSLRPPRTNNQPQHF. Written as DNA, the CDR3 is TGTGCCAGTAGTCTCCGACCACCCCGGACTAACAATCAGCCCCAGCATTTT.

V and J are TRBV27 and TRBJ1-5; D not resolved. V gave up 5 bases and J gave up 6 bases, with 11 bases separating them. The CDR3 consists of 13 residues. The germline V gene has CDR1 MNHEY and CDR2 SMNVEV (reference sequence). DNA of the CDR3: TGTGCCAGCAGTCCGCCGTTGGGTCAGCCCCAGCATTTT. This sequence encodes CASSPPLGQPQHF.

The chain uses TRBV6-2 or TRBV6-3 and TRBJ1-2; TRBD1 is a possible D gene (5 bases). V was clipped by 0 bases and J by 4 bases, with 9 bases between them. The germline CDR1 and CDR2 sequences are MNHEY and SVGEGT. The CDR3 has 14 residues. The CDR3 sequence is CASSYSTGVYGYTF. CDR3 bases: TGTGCCAGCAGTTACTCGACGGGGGTCTATGGCTACACCTTC.

The V gene is TRBV6-5, the J gene TRBJ1-1; D remains unclear. The V end was cut by 10 bases, the J end by 1 base, with 7 bases between. Germline loops: CDR1 MNHEY, CDR2 SVGAGI. This CDR3 is built from 11 residues. CDR3 coding DNA: TGTGCCACCTTGAAGAACACTGAAGCTTTCTTT. Its protein product is CATLKNTEAFF.

The rearrangement joins TRBV18 to TRBJ1-5, with 10 nucleotides matching TRBD1. V shed 3 bases, J shed 7 bases, and the junction held 12 bases outside the gene matches. The CDR3 totals 17 residues. In germline, CDR1 is KGHSH, CDR2 LQKENI. The CDR3 sequence is CASSPRMTGGEEQPQHF. The DNA of the CDR3 is TGTGCCAGCTCACCGCGAATGACAGGGGGCGAGGAGCAGCCCCAGCATTTT.

The chain joins TRBV19 to TRBJ1-1; D gene unclear. V shed 5 bases and J shed 1 base, with 11 bases lying between them. The CDR3 contains 14 residues. Per the germline V gene, CDR1 is LNHDA and CDR2 is SQIVND (reference sequence). DNA of the CDR3: TGTGCCAGTAGTCTCCCTAGCTGGAACACTGAAGCTTTCTTT. It encodes CASSLPSWNTEAFF.